This TCR beta chain was sequenced in a study of blood T cell repertoires in COVID-19. Study context: PBMCs, B-cell-depleted T cells, or T cells provided the cDNA or gDNA that made up the material.

TCRdb's copy holds only in-frame clones and misses some; the assay was immunoSEQ multiplex PCR. The profile covers 25,000 to 35,000 clones, with 60% to 80% appearing a single time and roughly 8.5% taken by the ten largest. Germline-derived CDR1 and CDR2 are SNHLY and FYNNEI. J gave up 5 bases and V 4 bases, and 10 bases lay outside the gene matches. The CDR3 loop spans 15 amino acids. This clonotype was obtained from a woman in her seventies with active or convalescent COVID-19. Material: peripheral blood. This chain joins TRBV2 and TRBJ2-7; TRBD2 aligns across 8 bases. This CDR3 is CASSGRLAGFHEQYF. CDR3 bases: TGTGCCAGCAGTGGTCGTCTAGCGGGCTTCCACGAGCAGTACTTC.